This T cell receptor beta chain was obtained from a study of blood T cell repertoires in COVID-19. Produced via immunoSEQ multiplex PCR; TCRdb's table is partial and in-frame only. Of 450,000 or so clones in the sample, 89% were seen once. This TCR derives from a man younger than 30 with COVID-19, enrolled during active disease. The sequenced material came from peripheral blood.

The DNA for the CDR3 is TGTGCCAGCAGCCGGGGACAGACCTATGGCTACACCTTC. Amino acid sequence: CASSRGQTYGYTF. The genes are TRBV27 and TRBJ1-2; 7 positions match TRBD1. The CDR3 length is 13 residues. V trimming: 6 bases; J trimming: 4 bases; junction bases outside the gene matches: 5. The germline V gene has CDR1 MNHEY and CDR2 SMNVEV (reference sequence).